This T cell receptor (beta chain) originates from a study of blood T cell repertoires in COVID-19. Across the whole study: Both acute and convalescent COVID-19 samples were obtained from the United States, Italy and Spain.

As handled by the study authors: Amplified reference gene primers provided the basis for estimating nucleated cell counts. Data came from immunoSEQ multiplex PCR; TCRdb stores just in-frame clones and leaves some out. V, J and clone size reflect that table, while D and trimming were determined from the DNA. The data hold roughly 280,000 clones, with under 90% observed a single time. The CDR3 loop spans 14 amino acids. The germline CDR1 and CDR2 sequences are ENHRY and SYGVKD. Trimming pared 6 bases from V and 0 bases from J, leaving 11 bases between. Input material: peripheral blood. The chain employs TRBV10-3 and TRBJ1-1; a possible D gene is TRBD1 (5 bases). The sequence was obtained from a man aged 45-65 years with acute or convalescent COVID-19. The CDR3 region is CAISQLDMNTEAFF. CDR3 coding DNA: TGTGCCATCAGCCAATTGGACATGAACACTGAAGCTTTCTTT.